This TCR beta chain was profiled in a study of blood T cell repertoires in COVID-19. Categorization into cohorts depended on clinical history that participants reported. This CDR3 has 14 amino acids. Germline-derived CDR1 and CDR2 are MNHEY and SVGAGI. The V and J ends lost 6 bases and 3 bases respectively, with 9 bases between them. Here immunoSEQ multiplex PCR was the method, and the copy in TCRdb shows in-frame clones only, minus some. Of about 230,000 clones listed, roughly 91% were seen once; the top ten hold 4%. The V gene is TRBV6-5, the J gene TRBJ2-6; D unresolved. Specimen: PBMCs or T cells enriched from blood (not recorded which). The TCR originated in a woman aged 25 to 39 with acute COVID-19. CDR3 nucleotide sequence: TGTGCCAGCAGCATCGAGGTTGGGGCCAACGTCCTGACTTTC. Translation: CASSIEVGANVLTF.